These 10 T cell receptor beta chains were sequenced from one sample in a study of T cells in Graves' hyperthyroidism and ophthalmopathy. Amplification yielded TCR beta CDR3 regions, with RNA transcripts as the source. A first-round RT-PCR of the TCR CDR3 used the HTBI primer set. TCRdb re-derived calls from the multiplex PCR reads in MiXCR, one entry per CDR3 protein. The data hold a few hundred thousand distinct CDR3 sequences, with around a sixth observed a single time. Input material: blood. The receptor source for this set is a woman aged 45 to 65 with Graves' hyperthyroidism.

The J gene is TRBJ1-5, the V gene TRBV6-9, with a tentative D call TRBD1 (5 bases). CDR1 is MNHGY and CDR2 is SVAAGI in the germline V gene. The length of the CDR3 is 19 residues. V shed 3 bases and J shed 2 bases, with 23 bases lying between them. CDR3 DNA: TGTGCCAGCAGTTACCCTTCCCCGACAGAGTCTTTTGGCAATCAGCCCCAGCATTTT. Its translation: CASSYPSPTESFGNQPQHF.

This clonotype was observed at least ten times. The CDR3 DNA follows: TGCGCCAGCAGCTTGGAAAGCAGGGGACAGTTTCCCTACGAGCAGTACTTC. It is translated as CASSLESRGQFPYEQYF. The chain uses TRBV5-1 and TRBJ2-7; 7 nucleotides line up with TRBD1. Trimming removed 0 bases from V and 2 bases from J; junction bases left unmatched: 11. From germline, CDR1 is SGHRS and CDR2 YFSETQ. The CDR3 has 17 amino acids.

This clonotype turned up a few times. V and J are TRBV3-1 and TRBJ2-1; 8 nucleotides align to TRBD1. The V gene's germline CDR1 is LGHDT and CDR2 YNNKEL (reference sequence). V lost 4 bases, J lost 8 bases, and 13 bases stayed unmatched. The CDR3 totals 16 residues. CDR3 protein: CASSPGGAGGIDEQFF. The DNA of the CDR3 is TGTGCCAGCAGCCCCGGAGGGGCAGGGGGCATTGATGAGCAGTTCTTC.

This clonotype appeared many times. The V gene is TRBV2, the J gene TRBJ1-2, with 9 bases that match TRBD1. V lost 1 base and J lost 2; bases outside the gene matches: 2. In germline, CDR1 is SNHLY, CDR2 FYNNEI. The CDR3 has 15 residues. The CDR3 spells CASSEETGGNYGYTF. The CDR3 DNA follows: TGTGCCAGCAGTGAAGAGACAGGGGGAAACTATGGCTACACCTTC.

This clonotype showed up many times. The V gene is TRBV3-1, the J gene TRBJ2-4; the D is unclear. The CDR3 contains 14 residues. The V end was cut by 4 bases, the J end by 1 base, with 8 bases between. Germline CDR1 is LGHDT and CDR2 is YNNKEL (reference sequence). CDR3 residues: CASSPFVAKNIQYF. The CDR3 DNA reads TGTGCCAGCAGCCCGTTCGTTGCCAAAAACATTCAGTACTTC.

This chain connects TRBV10-1 to TRBJ2-3; TRBD2 matches 8 bases. Unmatched junction bases numbered 12, after V lost 0 bases and J lost 1 base. The germline gives CDR1 WNHNN, CDR2 SYGVQD (reference sequence). The CDR3 runs to 19 residues. CDR3 in amino acids: CASSESGIAGRLRTDTQYF. The CDR3 DNA follows: TGCGCCAGCAGTGAGTCGGGAATAGCGGGGAGACTTCGCACAGATACGCAGTATTTT.

This clonotype was detected only a few times. V and J are TRBV13 and TRBJ2-2, with D possibly TRBD2 on 6 matching bases. This CDR3 spans 18 amino acids. With 4 bases removed from V and 0 bases from J, the gap between germline ends came to 18 bases. Germline CDR1 reads PRHDT; CDR2 reads FYEKMQ (reference sequence). CDR3 region: CASSWGTLSDANTGELFF. CDR3 in DNA: TGTGCCAGCAGCTGGGGGACTCTTTCTGATGCGAACACCGGGGAGCTGTTTTTT.

This clonotype turned up a few times. The chain couples TRBV6-5 to TRBJ2-3; TRBD2 matches at 9 bases. This CDR3 comprises 22 residues. Germline CDR1 reads MNHEY; CDR2 reads SVGAGI. After removal of 2 bases from V and 1 base from J, the junction contained 22 bases not matched to a gene. This chain's CDR3 is CASSYRGRGFVGGGAGTDTQYF. CDR3 DNA: TGTGCCAGCAGTTACAGGGGTCGGGGGTTTGTTGGCGGGGGGGCTGGCACAGATACGCAGTATTTT.

J is TRBJ2-4 and V is TRBV5-1; TRBD1 matches 7 bases. Germline-derived CDR1 and CDR2 are SGHRS and YFSETQ. CDR3 size: 13 residues. With V trimmed by 3 bases and J by 8 bases, 5 bases remained unmatched. CDR3 residues: CASSSRQGHIQYF. The CDR3, as DNA: TGCGCCAGCAGCTCCAGACAGGGCCACATTCAGTACTTC.

This clonotype was picked up a small number of times. This chain connects TRBV7-9 to TRBJ2-2; 7 nucleotides line up with TRBD1. The CDR3 totals 19 residues. V shed 2 bases and J 0 bases; nucleotides not matched to a gene: 12. The germline CDR1 and CDR2 sequences are SEHNR and FQNEAQ (reference sequence). The CDR3, as DNA: TGTGCCAGCAGCTTAATGACAGGGAGCTTCCATCCGAACACCGGGGAGCTGTTTTTT. Translating it yields CASSLMTGSFHPNTGELFF.